This TCR gamma chain was captured by sequencing in a study of Vδ1+ human thymocytes. RNA was extracted from the cells and then reverse transcribed. Pooled V-gene forward primers with one constant-region reverse primer generated the CDR3 amplicons by multiplex PCR. TCRdb re-called the multiplex PCR reads through CATT. The table lists tens of thousands of gamma-chain clones, 20% to 25% of them singletons. After alphabeta T cell depletion, CD3+ Vdelta1+ Vdelta2- thymocytes were sorted. The study, taken as a whole, reports: TRG sequences recurred across donors, whereas TRD sequences stayed essentially private. Unlike peripheral blood Vdelta1+ controls, thymic delta-chain sequences included roughly 22% Vdelta2 and few Vdelta3. In the thymus, TRG and TRD repertoires looked highly polyclonal with Gaussian CDR3 lengths. Unexpected Vdelta2 sequences could cause misinterpretation of bulk repertoire data.

Only one count was recorded for this clone. Its antigen remains unknown. Trimming removed 0 bases from V and 13 bases from J; junction bases left unmatched: 12. The CDR3 totals 13 residues. In germline, CDR1 is EGSNGY, CDR2 YDSYNSKV. The rearrangement uses TRGV2 and TRGJ1 or TRGJ2. This TCR came from a girl less than two years old who had congenital heart surgery. Input material: Vdelta1+ gamma-delta thymocytes from the thymus. Subset noted: FACS-sorted CD3+ TCRalphabeta- TCRVdelta1+ TCRVdelta2- thymocytes. The CDR3 sequence: CATWDGPSVLKLF. The CDR3 bases are TGTGCCACCTGGGACGGGCCCTCGGTTCTAAAACTCTTT.